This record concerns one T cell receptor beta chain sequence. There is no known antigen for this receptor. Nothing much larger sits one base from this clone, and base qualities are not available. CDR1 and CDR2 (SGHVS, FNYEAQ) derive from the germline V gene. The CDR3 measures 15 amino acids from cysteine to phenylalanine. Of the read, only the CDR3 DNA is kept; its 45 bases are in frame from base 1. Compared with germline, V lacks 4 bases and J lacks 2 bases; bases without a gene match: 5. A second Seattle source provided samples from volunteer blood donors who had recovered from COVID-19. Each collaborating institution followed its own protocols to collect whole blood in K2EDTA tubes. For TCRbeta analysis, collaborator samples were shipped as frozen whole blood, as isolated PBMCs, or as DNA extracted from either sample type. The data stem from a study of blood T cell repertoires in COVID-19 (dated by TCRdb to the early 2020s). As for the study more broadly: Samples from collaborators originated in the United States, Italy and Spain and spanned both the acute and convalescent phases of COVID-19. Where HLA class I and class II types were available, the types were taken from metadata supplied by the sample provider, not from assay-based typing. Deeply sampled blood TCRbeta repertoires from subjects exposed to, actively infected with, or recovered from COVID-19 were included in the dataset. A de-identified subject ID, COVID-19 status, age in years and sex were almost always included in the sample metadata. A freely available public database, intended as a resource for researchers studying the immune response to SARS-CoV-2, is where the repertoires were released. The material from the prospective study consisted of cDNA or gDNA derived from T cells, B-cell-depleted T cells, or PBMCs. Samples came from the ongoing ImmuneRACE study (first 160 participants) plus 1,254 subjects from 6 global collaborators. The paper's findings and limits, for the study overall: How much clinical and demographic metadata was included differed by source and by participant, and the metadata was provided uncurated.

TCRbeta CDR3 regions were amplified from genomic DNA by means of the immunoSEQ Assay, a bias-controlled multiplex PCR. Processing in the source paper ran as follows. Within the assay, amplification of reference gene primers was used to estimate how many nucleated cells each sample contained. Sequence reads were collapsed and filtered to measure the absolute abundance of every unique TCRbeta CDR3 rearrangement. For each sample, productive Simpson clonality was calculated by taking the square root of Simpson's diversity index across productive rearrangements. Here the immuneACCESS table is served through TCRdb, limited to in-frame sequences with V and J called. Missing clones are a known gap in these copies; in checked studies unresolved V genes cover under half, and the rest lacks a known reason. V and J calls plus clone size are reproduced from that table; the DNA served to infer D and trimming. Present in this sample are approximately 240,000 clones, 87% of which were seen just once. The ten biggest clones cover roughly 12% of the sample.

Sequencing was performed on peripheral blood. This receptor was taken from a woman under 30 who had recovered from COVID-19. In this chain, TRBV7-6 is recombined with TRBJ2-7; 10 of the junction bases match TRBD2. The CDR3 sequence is CASSSGTSDTYEQYF. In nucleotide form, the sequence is TGTGCCAGCAGCTCAGGGACTAGCGATACCTACGAGCAGTACTTC.